These 24 T cell receptor beta chains came from one sample sequenced in a study of human T cells and chemical hapten exposure (dated by TCRdb to 2020 to 2023). In the paper's terms, the time point label means: patch test 1, 2 weeks after DPC sensitization. In the paper's terms, the treatment or condition label means: therapeutic diphenylcyclopropenone sensitization with weekly scalp DPC. The library was prepared using RACE. TCRdb shows the sequencer as NextSeq 500. Clones were called with MiXCR by TCRdb after fastp trimmed the public reads at Q25, and only in-frame beta chains were retained. Rows are combined by CDR3 protein, so each entry shows the most common genes and DNA. The sample table shows 180,000 or so distinct CDR3 sequences, and approximately 15% are seen once. Of the sample, 1.5% to 2% is held by the ten largest clones. The starting material was whole blood, obtained in connection with sensitization to the hapten diphenylcyclopropenone (DPC). These receptors originate from a woman under 40 with alopecia areata. Some clones in this sample may be carry-over from other donors' samples.

This clonotype came up a few times. V usage is TRBV7-9 and J usage is TRBJ2-1; no reliable D call. CDR1 and CDR2 (germline): SEHNR, FQNEAQ (reference sequence). The length of the CDR3 is 17 residues. V lost 0 bases and J 7 bases, leaving 19 bases between the germline ends. The CDR3 protein is CASSLAVGNFRSNEQFF. The CDR3 bases are TGTGCCAGCAGCTTAGCGGTGGGGAATTTTCGGTCTAATGAGCAGTTCTTC.

This clonotype occurred many times. The chain is built from TRBV6-6 and TRBJ1-4, with D possibly TRBD1 on 5 matching bases. Per the germline V gene, CDR1 is MNHNY and CDR2 is SVGAGI (reference sequence). The V end lost 6 bases, the J end lost 3 bases, and 14 bases lay between the germline ends. The CDR3 runs 15 residues. The CDR3 spells CASRNQGAANEKLFF. The CDR3 DNA follows: TGTGCCAGCAGAAATCAGGGTGCGGCTAATGAAAAACTGTTTTTT.

This chain joins TRBV2 and TRBJ1-3, with TRBD1 matching 7 bases. This CDR3 is built from 15 residues. Germline lookup yields CDR1 SNHLY and CDR2 FYNNEI. V was pared by 6 bases and J by 1 base, with 6 bases of the junction left unmatched. CDR3 sequence (DNA): TGTGCCAGCAGCCGGGACAGCAGTTCTGGAAACACCATATATTTT. It translates to CASSRDSSSGNTIYF.

V usage is TRBV10-3 and J usage is TRBJ2-3; TRBD2 aligns across 13 bases. This CDR3 spans 17 amino acids. The V and J ends lost 2 bases and 2 bases, in that order; junction bases with no gene match: 4. In germline, CDR1 is ENHRY, CDR2 SYGVKD. The CDR3 region has the DNA TGTGCCATCAGTGAGCCGGGACTAGCGGGATACACAGATACGCAGTATTTT. Its translation: CAISEPGLAGYTDTQYF.

This clonotype was counted ten times or more. DNA for the CDR3: TGTGCCAGCAGTTTAAGGGTATATTCACCCCTCCACTTT. It encodes CASSLRVYSPLHF. This chain joins TRBV12-3 or TRBV12-4 and TRBJ1-6; D gene unclear. V was cut by 2 bases and J by 8 bases, with 7 bases left in between. The length of the CDR3 is 13 residues.

This clonotype was seen only a few times. The rearrangement links TRBV28 to TRBJ1-4, with 8 bases lining up with TRBD1. The length of the CDR3 is 15 residues. Germline lookup yields CDR1 MDHEN and CDR2 SYDVKM. Trimming removed 5 bases from V and 8 bases from J; junction bases left unmatched: 10. CDR3 loop: CASSLGQGKNEKLFF. The CDR3 DNA is TGTGCCAGCAGTCTAGGACAGGGAAAGAACGAAAAACTGTTTTTT.

This clonotype was detected a few times. The V gene is TRBV7-9, the J gene TRBJ2-7; 7 bases align to TRBD2. Germline CDR1 reads SEHNR; CDR2 reads FQNEAQ (reference sequence). The CDR3 has 14 amino acids. After removal of 3 bases from V and 5 bases from J, the junction contained 7 bases not matched to a gene. The DNA of the CDR3 is TGTGCCAGCAGCTTGACAAACCGGGGGGACGAGCAGTACTTC. Amino acids: CASSLTNRGDEQYF.

This chain joins TRBV28 and TRBJ2-7, with a weak D call TRBD1 (5 bases). Germline V lookup: CDR1 MDHEN, CDR2 SYDVKM. This CDR3 has 16 residues. The V and J ends lost 7 bases and 2 bases respectively, with 21 bases between them. CDR3 residues: CASTRLVGADAYEQYF. The DNA of the CDR3 is TGTGCCAGCACCCGCCTGGTTGGGGCGGACGCCTACGAGCAGTACTTC.

This clonotype was counted only a few times. This chain links TRBV4-3 with TRBJ2-1; 9 bases map to TRBD1. Per the germline V gene, CDR1 is LGHNA and CDR2 is YSLEER. V lost 1 base, J lost 8 bases, and 6 bases stayed unmatched. The CDR3 spans 15 residues. The CDR3: CASSQAVGTGHEQFF. The CDR3 DNA follows: TGCGCCAGCAGCCAAGCCGTCGGGACAGGGCATGAGCAGTTCTTC.

The chain employs TRBV12-3 or TRBV12-4 and TRBJ1-1; D ambiguous. There are 13 residues in the CDR3. Trimming took off 6 bases at V and 3 bases at J, with 11 bases between the two ends. The CDR3 region is CASRPIGYTEAFF. The CDR3 nucleotides read TGTGCCAGCAGACCCATAGGTTACACTGAAGCTTTCTTT.

The V gene is TRBV29-1, the J gene TRBJ2-5; D is perhaps TRBD1 (6 bases). Germline values: CDR1 SQVTM, CDR2 ANQGSEA. V shed 7 bases and J shed 6 bases, with 12 bases lying between them. The CDR3 runs 11 residues. The CDR3 nucleotides are TGCAGCGCGGACAGTCTAAAGACCCAGTACTTC. This translates into CSADSLKTQYF. Based on the CDR3 plus reference TRBV29-1 and TRBJ2-5, the full variable domain is SAVISQKPSRDICQRGTSLTIQCQVDSQVTMMFWYRQQPGQSLTLIATANQGSEATYESGFVIDKFPISRPNLTFSTLTVSNMSPEDSSIYLCSADSLKTQYFGPGTRLLVL.

V gene TRBV19 combines with J gene TRBJ1-2; TRBD1 is a possible D gene (6 bases). The CDR3 runs to 15 residues. CDR1 and CDR2 from the germline V gene are LNHDA and SQIVND (reference sequence). V was trimmed by 6 bases and J by 2 bases, leaving 16 bases between them. The CDR3 loop is CASRDEGGRNYGYTF. In DNA form, the CDR3 reads TGTGCCAGTAGAGACGAGGGGGGCAGGAACTATGGCTACACCTTC.

This clonotype was counted ten times or more. V is TRBV5-6 and J is TRBJ2-2, with TRBD1 matching 8 bases. Germline V gene lookup returns CDR1 SGHDT and CDR2 YYEEEE. This CDR3 region has 14 residues. The trim removed 4 bases at V and 6 bases at J, leaving 5 bases unmatched. CDR3 loop: CASSGIQGAGELFF. The CDR3 DNA reads as TGTGCCAGCAGCGGAATACAGGGGGCCGGGGAGCTGTTTTTT.

This clonotype was seen ten or more times. The chain has TRBV7-8 and TRBJ1-4; 8 positions agree with TRBD1. The germline V gene has CDR1 SGHVS and CDR2 FQNEAQ. The CDR3 consists of 16 residues. V lost 3 bases and J lost 7; bases outside the gene matches: 10. The CDR3 spells CASSLRQGSSGEKLFF. CDR3 DNA sequence: TGTGCCAGCAGCTTGAGACAGGGGAGCAGTGGTGAAAAACTGTTTTTT.

The chain links TRBV2 to TRBJ1-4, with unresolved D. V gave up 2 bases and J gave up 7 bases, with 11 bases separating them. CDR1 and CDR2 from the germline V gene are SNHLY and FYNNEI. The CDR3 runs 14 residues. The CDR3 nucleotides read TGTGCCAGCAGTGAATCGGAGGGTCGTGAAAAACTGTTTTTT. This gives the protein CASSESEGREKLFF. The entire variable domain, with the rest obtained from reference TRBV2 and TRBJ1-4, is as follows: EPEVTQTPSHQVTQMGQEVILRCVPISNHLYFYWYRQILGQKVEFLVSFYNNEISEKSEIFDDQFSVERPDGSNFTLKIRSTKLEDSAMYFCASSESEGREKLFFGSGTQLSVL.

This clonotype was counted only a few times. The J gene is TRBJ2-1, the V gene TRBV7-2, with 9 bases identical to TRBD2. The CDR3 length is 15 residues. Germline V gene sequence: CDR1 SGHTA, CDR2 FQGNSA. J gave up 8 bases and V 7 bases, and 12 bases lay outside the gene matches. CDR3 region: CASTQPGLASDEQFF. As DNA, the CDR3 is TGTGCCAGCACCCAACCGGGACTAGCTAGCGATGAGCAGTTCTTC.

This sequence joins TRBV9 and TRBJ2-1; 11 positions agree with TRBD2. This CDR3 has 16 residues. Germline CDR1 and CDR2: SGDLS and YYNGEE. After removal of 0 bases from V and 9 bases from J, the junction contained 8 bases not matched to a gene. CDR3 protein: CASSVGLLAGESEQFF. The CDR3 nucleotides are TGTGCCAGCAGCGTAGGTTTACTAGCGGGGGAGAGTGAGCAGTTCTTC.

The chain carries TRBV28 and TRBJ1-1, with 8 positions matching TRBD1. The CDR3 runs 15 residues. The germline CDR1 and CDR2 sequences are MDHEN and SYDVKM. J lost 4 bases, V lost 6 bases, and 10 bases had no gene match. CDR3 nucleotides: TGTGCCAGCAGGACAGGGGATCTCTTAGGCACTGAAGCTTTCTTT. Translated: CASRTGDLLGTEAFF.

This clonotype appeared many times. V and J are TRBV29-1 and TRBJ2-5; D possibly corresponds to TRBD1 (5 bases). The CDR3 has 14 amino acids. Germline CDR1 is SQVTM and CDR2 is ANQGSEA. Trimming removed 3 bases at V and 5 bases at J, with 16 bases between. CDR3 DNA: TGCAGCGTTGATTGGGCAGGGTGGTCCGAGACCCAGTACTTC. Translated, it gives CSVDWAGWSETQYF.

The V call is TRBV11-2, the J call TRBJ2-7; unclear D gene. V was shortened by 4 bases and J by 4 bases, with 8 bases between the two germline ends. The CDR3 has 12 amino acids. CDR1 and CDR2 from the germline V gene are SGHAT and FQNNGV. The CDR3 region is CASSSVIYEQYF. CDR3 coding DNA: TGTGCCAGCAGCTCAGTGATATACGAGCAGTACTTC.

This sequence joins TRBV13 and TRBJ1-1, with unresolved D. The CDR3 is 12 amino acids. V lost 7 bases and J 10 bases, leaving 16 bases between the germline ends. Germline lookup yields CDR1 PRHDT and CDR2 FYEKMQ (reference sequence). The CDR3 protein is CASTEDRVAAFF. DNA for the CDR3: TGTGCCAGCACCGAAGATCGGGTAGCAGCTTTCTTT. The complete variable domain, with remaining parts taken from reference TRBV13 and TRBJ1-1, reads AAGVIQSPRHLIKEKRETATLKCYPIPRHDTVYWYQQGPGQDPQFLISFYEKMQSDKGSIPDRFSAQQFSDYHSELNMSSLELGDSALYFCASTEDRVAAFFGQGTRLTVV.

The rearrangement links TRBV7-2 to TRBJ1-3, with TRBD1 as a possible D gene (5 bases). The CDR3 extends over 17 amino acids. Germline V gene data show CDR1 as SGHTA and CDR2 as FQGNSA. V was shortened by 2 bases and J by 0 bases, with 14 bases between the two germline ends. In DNA, the CDR3 is TGTGCCAGCAGCTTAATATCGGGGCAGGTCTCTGGAAACACCATATATTTT. It encodes CASSLISGQVSGNTIYF.

This clonotype appeared many times. The chain joins TRBV7-2 to TRBJ2-7; 7 positions match TRBD1. V lost 1 base, J lost 4 bases, and 4 bases stayed unmatched. This CDR3 has 14 residues. Germline CDR1 reads SGHTA; CDR2 reads FQGNSA. As DNA, the CDR3 is TGTGCCAGCAGCTTAGTTGCGACAGGGTACGAGCAGTACTTC. It specifies CASSLVATGYEQYF.

The V call is TRBV20-1, the J call TRBJ1-4; 9 bases fit TRBD1. CDR3 length: 14 amino acids. Trimming at V came to 7 bases and at J to 6 bases, leaving 9 bases not matched to a gene. Per germline, CDR1 DFQATT and CDR2 SNEGSKA (reference sequence). CDR3 in DNA: TGCAGTGGGGGGGACGGGACAGGGCATGAAAAACTGTTTTTT. This gives the protein CSGGDGTGHEKLFF.